The clone carrying this T cell receptor beta chain was detected many times. What it binds is not known. The read gets to within 3 residues of the CDR3 end, and the germline J gene fills in the rest. These data originate in a study of T cell clonality in common variable immunodeficiency. Repertoires were generated with immunoSEQ multiplex PCR, while TCRdb's copy carries only in-frame clones and drops some. The sample contains about 59,000 clones, none of them singletons. CDR1 is DFQATT and CDR2 is SNEGSKA in the germline V gene (reference sequence). There are 15 residues in the CDR3. Notes on the study in general: In common variable immunodeficiency, TCR beta chains reportedly carried fewer deletions and N-nucleotide insertions. T cell subpopulation sequencing would be needed to explain CVID clonality. CVID patient heterogeneity limited repertoire-clinical complication correlations. Fewer TCRbeta clones were shared among CVID subjects than controls.

The material sequenced was peripheral blood mononuclear cells. The genes are TRBV20-1 and TRBJ2-4, with D tentatively TRBD1 (5 bases). This clonotype was obtained from a person aged 18 to 70 in good health. CDR3 DNA (partial): TGCAGTGCTAGAGACGACAGAAGCGTCAACTATGGT. Translated: CSARDDRSVNYG. The CDR3 as a whole reads CSARDDRSVNYGQYF.